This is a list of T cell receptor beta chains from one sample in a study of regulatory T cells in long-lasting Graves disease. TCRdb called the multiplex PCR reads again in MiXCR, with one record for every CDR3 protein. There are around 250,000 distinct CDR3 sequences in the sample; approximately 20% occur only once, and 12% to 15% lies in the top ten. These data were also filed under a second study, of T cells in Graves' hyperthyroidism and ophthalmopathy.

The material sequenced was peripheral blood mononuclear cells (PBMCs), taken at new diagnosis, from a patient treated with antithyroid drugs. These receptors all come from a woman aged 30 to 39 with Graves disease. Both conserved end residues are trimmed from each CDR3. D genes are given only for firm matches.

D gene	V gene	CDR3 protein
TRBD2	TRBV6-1	ASSPGLAKETQY
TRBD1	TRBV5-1	ASSLVDRGAEQY
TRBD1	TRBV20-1	SARDRGMNQPQH
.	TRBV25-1	ASSEGTIYSNQPQH
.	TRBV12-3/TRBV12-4	ASSLSTGYYGYT
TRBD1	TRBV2	ASNPGTGSRYQETQY
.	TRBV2	ASSYSLTEAF
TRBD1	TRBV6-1	ASSRDRAKNIQY
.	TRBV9	ASSLRQQSSGGYT
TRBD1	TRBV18	ASSQTGGAAEAF
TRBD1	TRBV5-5	ASSGGTGGGETQY
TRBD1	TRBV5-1	ASSLRGQGRGTDTQY
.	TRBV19	ASSIAAGVVGYT
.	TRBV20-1	SARDQSSGSYEQY
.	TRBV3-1	ASSQGGRAGGYT
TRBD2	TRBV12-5	ASGLAGGQETQY
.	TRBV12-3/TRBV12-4	ASSPPDRTAGYT
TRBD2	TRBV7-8	ASSKAASGGLRSRNEQF
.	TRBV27	ASSSRRGGESNYGYT
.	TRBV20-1	SALTGGGYT